What follows describes a single T cell receptor beta chain. The antigen is not known. The CDR3 contains 16 residues. Germline V gene sequence: CDR1 MGHRA, CDR2 YSYEKL. V was clipped by 4 bases and J by 5 bases; unmatched bases: 8. Method: immunoSEQ multiplex PCR; TCRdb's copy keeps in-frame clones and lacks some. The profile shows about 140,000 clones, approximately 90% of them singletons. This entry comes from a study of T cell responses to AZD1222 COVID-19 vaccine. Study-level results: Repertoire samples came only from after the peak T cell response. Clonal diversity may have been underestimated in mostly white British donors. Targets within unmutated variant regions were reportedly found for nearly half of spike-specific TCRs. Researchers report vaccine-associated CD4 TCRs spanning spike, with dominance at 160-218 and 743-854.

The specimen was peripheral blood, collected on day 0 of AZD1222 vaccination. The receptor was derived from an adult in good health. The chain joins TRBV4-1 to TRBJ1-6; 7 bases map to TRBD1. This CDR3 reads CASSLGQAAHNSPLHF. The CDR3 DNA sequence: TGCGCCAGCAGCCTAGGACAGGCCGCACATAATTCACCCCTCCACTTT.